One sample yielded the 16 T cell receptor beta chains listed below, sequenced in a study of blood T cell repertoires in COVID-19. Clones were sequenced by immunoSEQ multiplex PCR, and TCRdb holds only the in-frame ones, with some missing. The table lists about 490,000 clones, 80% to 90% of them singletons. Input material: peripheral blood. Source of these receptors: a human donor in a cohort sampled during active COVID-19.

This clone is a singleton in its sample. This chain joins TRBV5-1 and TRBJ2-5, with 8 bases identical to TRBD2. The germline gives CDR1 SGHRS, CDR2 YFSETQ. This CDR3 is built from 15 residues. The junction had 4 bases not matched to a gene; V was cut back by 1 base and J by 2 bases. As DNA, the CDR3 is TGCGCCAGCAGCTTGCCACTAGCGGAACAAGAGACCCAGTACTTC. Encoded protein: CASSLPLAEQETQYF.

This sequence joins TRBV21-1 and TRBJ1-3; no check of the table's D call, TRBD1, against the DNA was made. TRBV21-1 is termed a pseudogene. There are 15 residues in the CDR3. CDR3 protein: CASSKSDRHGNTIYF. DNA for the CDR3: TGTGCCAGCAGCAAATCGGACAGGCACGGAAACACCATATATTTT.

This clone came up once. The chain recombines TRBV30 with TRBJ2-3, with 10 bases aligning to TRBD2. V shed 7 bases, J shed 1 base, and the junction held 5 bases outside the gene matches. Germline assignment: CDR1 GTSNPN and CDR2 SVGIG (reference sequence). CDR3 length: 14 amino acids. CDR3 region: CASSGTSGTDTQYF. CDR3 DNA: TGTGCCTCATCCGGGACTAGCGGCACAGATACGCAGTATTTT. The whole variable domain, filled in from reference TRBV30 and TRBJ2-3, reads SQTIHQWPATLVQPVGSPLSLECTVEGTSNPNLYWYRQAAGRGLQLLFYSVGIGQISSEVPQNLSASRPQDRQFILSSKKLLLSDSGFYLCASSGTSGTDTQYFGPGTRLTVL.

CDR3 DNA: TGTGCCAGCAGTCCTACCCTCTCCTACGAGCAGTACTTC. This encodes CASSPTLSYEQYF. The chain is built from TRBV13 and TRBJ2-7; D remains ambiguous. The V end was cut by 6 bases, the J end by 0 bases, with 9 bases between. CDR3 length: 13 residues. Per germline, CDR1 PRHDT and CDR2 FYEKMQ (reference sequence).

The chain combines TRBV6-5 with TRBJ2-1; possibly TRBD2 for D (5 bases). This CDR3 has 12 amino acids. The V gene lost 2 bases and the J gene lost 10 bases, with 9 bases spanning the gap. In germline, CDR1 is MNHEY, CDR2 SVGAGI. CDR3 sequence reads: CASSYNGNEQFF. CDR3 DNA sequence: TGTGCCAGCAGTTACAACGGGAACGAGCAGTTCTTC.

This clone was seen only a few times. The chain employs TRBV14 and TRBJ1-1; 7 bases line up with TRBD1. With 4 bases clipped from V and 1 base from J, the junction kept 0 bases outside the gene matches. The germline V gene has CDR1 SGHDN and CDR2 FVKESK. The CDR3 loop spans 13 amino acids. CDR3 in DNA: TGTGCCAGCAGCCGGGACAGGAACACTGAAGCTTTCTTT. Its translation is CASSRDRNTEAFF.

The chain carries TRBV4-3 and TRBJ1-1, with no clear D. The CDR3 contains 16 residues. Germline V gene data show CDR1 as LGHNA and CDR2 as YSLEER. Trimming cost V 4 bases and J 1 base, with 16 bases left between them. The CDR3 bases are TGCGCCAGCAGCCCCAGAGGATCGCCGTCGAACACTGAAGCTTTCTTT. Protein product: CASSPRGSPSNTEAFF.

V gene TRBV10-3 combines with J gene TRBJ1-5; 9 positions match TRBD1. Trimming took 5 bases from V and 7 from J; bases not matched to a gene: 12. The CDR3 is 16 residues long. Per germline, CDR1 ENHRY and CDR2 SYGVKD. The CDR3 DNA is TGTGCCATCAGTACCTCTTCAGAAGGGACAGGGCAGCCCCAGCATTTT. Its protein product is CAISTSSEGTGQPQHF.

In this sample, this clone turned up once. The J gene is TRBJ2-7, the V gene TRBV11-2, with TRBD1 matching over 11 bases. V shed 5 bases, J shed 2 bases, and the junction held 11 bases outside the gene matches. Looked up from germline, CDR1 is SGHAT and CDR2 is FQNNGV. The CDR3 spans 17 residues. This CDR3 reads CASSRGQGETFAYEQYF. As DNA, the CDR3 is TGTGCCAGCAGCCGGGGACAGGGGGAAACTTTCGCCTACGAGCAGTACTTC.

The CDR3 is CASRAPSGTDTQYF. The CDR3 DNA reads TGTGCCAGCAGAGCCCCTAGCGGCACAGATACGCAGTATTTT. The V gene is TRBV28, the J gene TRBJ2-3; a weak D match, TRBD2 (6 bases). Germline CDR1 MDHEN, CDR2 SYDVKM. The CDR3 extends over 14 amino acids. Deletions cut 6 bases from V and 1 base from J, with 11 bases between.

This chain uses TRBV2 with TRBJ2-7, with a weak D call TRBD2 (5 bases). In germline, CDR1 is SNHLY, CDR2 FYNNEI. There are 13 residues in the CDR3. CDR3 amino acids: CAMTGSDSYEQYF. The CDR3 nucleotides read TGTGCAATGACGGGGAGCGACTCCTACGAGCAGTACTTC.

Here the CDR3 DNA reads TGTGCCAGCAGCGTAGGGGTGGGCTATGAGCAGTACTTC. As protein: CASSVGVGYEQYF. The chain combines TRBV9 with TRBJ2-7; D gene unclear. Trimming removed 0 bases at V and 7 bases at J, with 11 bases between. Germline V gene data show CDR1 as SGDLS and CDR2 as YYNGEE. CDR3 length equals 13 residues.

This chain links TRBV6-1 with TRBJ1-1; D gene uncertain. Trimming cost V 4 bases and J 1 base, with 16 bases left between them. Germline assignment: CDR1 MNHNS and CDR2 SASEGT. CDR3 length equals 16 residues. This chain's CDR3 is CASSASRERANTEAFF. In DNA form, the CDR3 reads TGTGCCAGCAGTGCCTCACGGGAGAGGGCGAACACTGAAGCTTTCTTT.

The chain is built from TRBV2 and TRBJ2-3; 8 bases map to TRBD2. V dropped 5 bases and J dropped 7; count of bases not matched to a gene: 2. The germline gives CDR1 SNHLY, CDR2 FYNNEI. CDR3 length equals 12 residues. CDR3 sequence reads: CASSREGYTQYF. The CDR3 region has the DNA TGTGCCAGCAGTCGGGAGGGATATACGCAGTATTTT.

The V call is TRBV3-1 (or the pseudogene TRBV3-2), the J call TRBJ2-3; 9 positions match TRBD1. Germline V gene sequence: CDR1 LGHDT, CDR2 YNNKEL (reference sequence). CDR3 size: 13 residues. J was trimmed by 1 base and V by 11 bases; bases with no gene match: 4. The CDR3 protein is CACGQGRTDTQYF. CDR3 bases: TGTGCCTGCGGACAGGGGCGCACAGATACGCAGTATTTT.

The CDR3 sequence: CATSDFGPLGQRLNQPQHF. The CDR3 coding sequence is TGTGCCACCAGTGATTTTGGCCCCCTCGGACAGCGTCTCAATCAGCCCCAGCATTTT. This chain links TRBV24-1 with TRBJ1-5; perhaps TRBD1 as D (6 bases). The CDR3 runs to 19 residues. The V gene's germline CDR1 is KGHDR and CDR2 SFDVKD. Trimming cost V 1 base and J 3 bases, with 21 bases left between them.